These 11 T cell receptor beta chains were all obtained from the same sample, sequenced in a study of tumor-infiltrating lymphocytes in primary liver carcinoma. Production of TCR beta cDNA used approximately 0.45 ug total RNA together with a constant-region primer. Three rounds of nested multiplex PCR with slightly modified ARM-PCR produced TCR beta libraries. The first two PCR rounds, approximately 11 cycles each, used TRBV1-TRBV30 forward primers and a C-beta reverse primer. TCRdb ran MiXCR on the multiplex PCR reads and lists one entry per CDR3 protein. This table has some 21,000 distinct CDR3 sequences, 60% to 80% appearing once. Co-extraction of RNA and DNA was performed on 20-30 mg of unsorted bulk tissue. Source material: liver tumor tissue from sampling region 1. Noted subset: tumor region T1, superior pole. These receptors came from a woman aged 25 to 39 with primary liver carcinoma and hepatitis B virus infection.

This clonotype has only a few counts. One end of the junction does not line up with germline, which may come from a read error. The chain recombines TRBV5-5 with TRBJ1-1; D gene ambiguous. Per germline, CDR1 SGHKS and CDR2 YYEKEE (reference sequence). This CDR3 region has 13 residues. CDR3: CASTLDLNTEAFF. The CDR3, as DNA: TGTGCCAGCACCTTAGACTTGAACACCGAAGCTTTCTTT.

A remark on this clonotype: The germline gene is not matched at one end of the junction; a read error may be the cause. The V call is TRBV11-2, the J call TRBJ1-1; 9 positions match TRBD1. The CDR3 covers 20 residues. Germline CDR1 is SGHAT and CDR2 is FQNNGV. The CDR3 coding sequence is TGTGCCAGCAGCGCGCGGCACAGGGGGCGCAAGAGGTGGAGTAACAATGAAGCTTTCTTT. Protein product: CASSARHRGRKRWSNNEAFF.

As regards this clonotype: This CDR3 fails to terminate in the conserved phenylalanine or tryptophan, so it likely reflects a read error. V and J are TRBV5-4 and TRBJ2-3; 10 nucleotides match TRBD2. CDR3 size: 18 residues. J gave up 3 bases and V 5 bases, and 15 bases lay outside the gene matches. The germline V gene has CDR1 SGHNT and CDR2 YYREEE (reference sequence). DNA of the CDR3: TGTGCCAGCAGTAACCCGGTGGCTAGCGGGAGTCGAACAGATACGCAGTATCTT. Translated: CASSNPVASGSRTDTQYL.

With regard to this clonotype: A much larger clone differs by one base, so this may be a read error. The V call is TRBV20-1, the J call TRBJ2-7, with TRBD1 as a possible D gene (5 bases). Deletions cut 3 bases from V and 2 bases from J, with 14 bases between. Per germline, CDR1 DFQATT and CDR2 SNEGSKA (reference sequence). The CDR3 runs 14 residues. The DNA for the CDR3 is TGCAGTGCTAGGGTGGACATGTCCCCCTACGAGCAGTACTTC. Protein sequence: CSARVDMSPYEQYF.

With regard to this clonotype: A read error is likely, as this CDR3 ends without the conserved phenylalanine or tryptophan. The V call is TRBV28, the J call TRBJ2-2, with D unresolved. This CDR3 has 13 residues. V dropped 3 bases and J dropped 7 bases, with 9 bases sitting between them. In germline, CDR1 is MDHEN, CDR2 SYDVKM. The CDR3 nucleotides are TGTGCCAGCAGTTTGAGTGGGAACGGGGAGCTGTTTTAT. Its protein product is CASSLSGNGELFY.

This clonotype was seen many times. The CDR3 region has the DNA TGTGCCAGCAGGCAGGGGTTTGACGTAAACGAGCAGTACTTC. Translated: CASRQGFDVNEQYF. The chain recombines TRBV6-5 with TRBJ2-7; D might be TRBD1 (6 bases). The CDR3 extends over 14 amino acids. Trimming left V 6 bases short and J 5 bases short, with 17 bases between. Germline V gene data show CDR1 as MNHEY and CDR2 as SVGAGI.

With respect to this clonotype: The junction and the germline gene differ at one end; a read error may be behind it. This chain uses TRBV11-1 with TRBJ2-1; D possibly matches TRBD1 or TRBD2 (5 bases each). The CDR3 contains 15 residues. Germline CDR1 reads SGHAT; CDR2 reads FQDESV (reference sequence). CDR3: CANSLGRGAHNEQFF. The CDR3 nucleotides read TGTGCCAACAGCTTGGGACGGGGCGCTCACAATGAGCAGTTCTTC. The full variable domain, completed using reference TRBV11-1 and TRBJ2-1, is EAEVAQSPRYKITEKSQAVAFWCDPISGHATLYWYRQILGQGPELLVQFQDESVVDDSQLPKDRFSAERLKGVDSTLKIQPAELGDSAMYLCANSLGRGAHNEQFFGPGTRLTVL.

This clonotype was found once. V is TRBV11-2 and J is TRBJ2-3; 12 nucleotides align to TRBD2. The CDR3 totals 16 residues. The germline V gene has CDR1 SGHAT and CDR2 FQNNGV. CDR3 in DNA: TGTGCGAACAGCACGGGACTAGCGGGTATTGTTGATACGCAGTATTTT. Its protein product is CANSTGLAGIVDTQYF.

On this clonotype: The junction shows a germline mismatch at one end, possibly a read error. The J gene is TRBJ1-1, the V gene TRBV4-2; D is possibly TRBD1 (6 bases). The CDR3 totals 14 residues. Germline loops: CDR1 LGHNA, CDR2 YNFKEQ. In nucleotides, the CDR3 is TGTGCCAGCGGCCAAGCAGGGGACCTGGATGAAGCTTTCTTT. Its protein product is CASGQAGDLDEAFF.

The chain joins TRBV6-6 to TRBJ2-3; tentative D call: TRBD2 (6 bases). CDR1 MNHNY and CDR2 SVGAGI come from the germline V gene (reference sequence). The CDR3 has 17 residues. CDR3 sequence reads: CDSSSALDRGGQIGQYF. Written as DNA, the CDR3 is TGTGATAGCAGTTCCGCCTTAGACCGGGGAGGCCAGATAGGACAGTATTTT.

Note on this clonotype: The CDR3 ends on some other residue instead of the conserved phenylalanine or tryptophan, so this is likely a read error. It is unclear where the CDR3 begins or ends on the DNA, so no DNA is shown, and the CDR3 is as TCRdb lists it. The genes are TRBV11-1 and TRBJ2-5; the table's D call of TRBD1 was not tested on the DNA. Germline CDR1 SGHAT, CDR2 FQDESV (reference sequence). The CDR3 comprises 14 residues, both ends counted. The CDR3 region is CASSLAGREETQYL.